This is a list of T cell receptor beta chains from one sample in a study of cytomegalovirus exposure and HLA in healthy donors. Sequencing used immunoSEQ multiplex PCR; TCRdb keeps in-frame clones, though not all of them. The data hold roughly 180,000 clones, with around four fifths observed a single time. The specimen was PBMCs. The receptors derive from a woman aged 55-70 years in good health and CMV-seropositive. The CDR3 runs from the conserved cysteine through the conserved F or W. A D gene is named only where the DNA matches it firmly. Clone size is stated in some rows and not others, as once, few, many or a class when expanded.

j_gene: TRBJ2-3
d_gene: NA
abundance: NA
v_gene: TRBV5-1
CDR3aa: CASSLGVGVTDTQYF
CDR3nt: TGCGCCAGCAGCTTGGGCGTCGGGGTCACAGATACGCAGTATTTT

j_gene: TRBJ2-7
d_gene: TRBD2
abundance: NA
v_gene: TRBV5-1
CDR3aa: CASSLEISGSGYEQYF
CDR3nt: TGCGCCAGCAGCTTGGAAATTAGCGGGAGTGGGTACGAGCAGTACTTC

j_gene: TRBJ1-2
d_gene: TRBD1
abundance: NA
v_gene: TRBV7-9
CDR3aa: CSSSFGQGGNYGYTF
CDR3nt: TGTTCCAGCAGCTTCGGACAGGGCGGAAACTATGGCTACACCTTC

j_gene: TRBJ1-1
d_gene: TRBD1
abundance: few
v_gene: TRBV6-6
CDR3aa: CASSRTGNTEAFF
CDR3nt: TGTGCCAGCAGCCGGACAGGGAACACTGAAGCTTTCTTT

j_gene: TRBJ2-1
d_gene: TRBD2
abundance: NA
v_gene: TRBV6-5
CDR3aa: CASTSMAGGFNEQFF
CDR3nt: TGTGCCAGCACCTCAATGGCGGGAGGGTTTAATGAGCAGTTCTTC

j_gene: TRBJ1-1
d_gene: NA
abundance: once
v_gene: TRBV29-1
CDR3aa: CSVGYTVNTEAFF
CDR3nt: TGCAGCGTTGGGTATACAGTGAACACTGAAGCTTTCTTT

j_gene: TRBJ1-6
d_gene: NA
abundance: NA
v_gene: TRBV4-1
CDR3aa: CASSQDGVLNSPLHF
CDR3nt: TGCGCCAGCAGCCAAGATGGAGTTTTGAATTCACCCCTCCACTTT

j_gene: TRBJ2-4
d_gene: NA
abundance: NA
v_gene: TRBV7-9
CDR3aa: CASSLALASGNSQYF
CDR3nt: TGTGCCAGCAGCTTAGCCCTCGCGTCAGGAAACAGTCAGTACTTC

j_gene: TRBJ1-1
d_gene: TRBD1
abundance: NA
v_gene: TRBV6-1
CDR3aa: CASSGTGGWTEAFF
CDR3nt: TGTGCCAGCAGTGGAACAGGGGGTTGGACTGAAGCTTTCTTT

j_gene: TRBJ1-5
d_gene: NA
abundance: once
v_gene: TRBV28
CDR3aa: CASRPSGNQPQHF
CDR3nt: TGTGCCAGCAGGCCCTCAGGGAATCAGCCCCAGCATTTT

j_gene: TRBJ1-1
d_gene: NA
abundance: few
v_gene: TRBV28
CDR3aa: CASSFPFAYTEAFF
CDR3nt: TGTGCCAGCAGTTTCCCCTTCGCGTACACTGAAGCTTTCTTT

j_gene: TRBJ2-4
d_gene: NA
abundance: once
v_gene: TRBV5-1
CDR3aa: CASSLERYKNIQYF
CDR3nt: TGCGCCAGCAGCTTGGAGCGGTACAAAAACATTCAGTACTTC

j_gene: TRBJ2-2
d_gene: NA
abundance: few
v_gene: TRBV9
CDR3aa: CASSVEPTGELFF
CDR3nt: TGTGCCAGCAGCGTAGAGCCCACCGGGGAGCTGTTTTTT